The rows below give T cell receptor beta chains drawn from one sample of a study of OX40 agonist ivuxolimab in advanced cancers. The assay was immunoSEQ multiplex PCR, and TCRdb's table has in-frame clones only and misses some. Of approximately 23,000 clones in the sample, 73% are singletons; the top ten hold around 19%. Material: CD4+ or CD8+ T cells sorted from blood, obtained in a trial of the OX40 agonist ivuxolimab. Receptor source: an adult with an advanced solid tumor such as melanoma, head and neck, liver or kidney cancer. Each CDR3 is given with its conserved first and last residue. Fields, in order: clone size, V gene, J gene, D gene, CDR3 protein, CDR3 DNA. The D gene is left open where the match is weak. The size entry is marked missing in some rows and otherwise reads once, few, many or a size class.

once	TRBV19	TRBJ1-4	TRBD1	CASRHRRDSGATNEKLFF	TGTGCCAGTAGGCATAGAAGGGACAGCGGAGCAACTAATGAAAAACTGTTTTTT
NA	TRBV11-2	TRBJ2-7	NA	CASRVAVSSYEQYF	TGTGCCAGCAGGGTAGCGGTTAGCTCCTACGAGCAGTACTTC
NA	TRBV5-4	TRBJ1-1	NA	CASSLGLGTEAFF	TGTGCCAGCAGCTTGGGTTTGGGCACTGAAGCTTTCTTT
many	TRBV27	TRBJ1-1	NA	CASRLDTTNTEAFF	TGTGCCAGCCGACTCGACACCACTAACACTGAAGCTTTCTTT
many	TRBV5-5	TRBJ1-5	TRBD1	CASSHTGVSNQPQHF	TGTGCCAGCAGCCACACAGGGGTAAGCAATCAGCCCCAGCATTTT
NA	TRBV5-6	TRBJ1-2	NA	CASSLGSGPSGYTF	TGTGCCAGCAGCTTGGGGTCAGGGCCTAGTGGCTACACCTTC
NA	TRBV5-1	TRBJ2-7	NA	CASSQSSSSYEQYF	TGCGCCAGCAGCCAGTCTAGCAGCTCCTACGAGCAGTACTTC
NA	TRBV4-2	TRBJ1-2	TRBD1	CASSFRGDWENYGYTF	TGTGCCAGCAGCTTCAGGGGGGATTGGGAAAACTATGGCTACACCTTC
NA	TRBV28	TRBJ1-1	NA	CASIDTGEAFF	TGTGCCAGCATCGACACAGGAGAAGCTTTCTTT
NA	TRBV16	TRBJ2-1	NA	CASGVYNEQFF	TGTGCCAGCGGGGTATACAATGAGCAGTTCTTC
NA	TRBV10-3	TRBJ1-2	NA	CASSYSAGSSYGYTF	TGTGCCAGCAGTTACTCGGCGGGAAGCTCCTATGGCTACACCTTC
many	TRBV7-9	TRBJ2-6	TRBD2	CASSPPGGAGANVLTF	TGTGCCAGCAGCCCCCCTGGGGGGGCTGGGGCCAACGTCCTGACTTTC
NA	TRBV5-5	TRBJ2-7	TRBD2	CASSYPPWGGETYEQYF	TGTGCCAGCAGCTACCCCCCATGGGGGGGAGAAACCTACGAGCAGTACTTC
NA	TRBV7-6	TRBJ1-6	NA	CASSLINSPLHF	TGTGCCAGCAGCTTGATTAATTCACCCCTCCACTTT
NA	TRBV6-9	TRBJ2-5	TRBD2	CASSYPSGGQETQYF	TGTGCCAGCAGTTATCCCAGCGGGGGCCAAGAGACCCAGTACTTC
once	TRBV7-8	TRBJ1-4	TRBD1	CASSPGTGNEKLFF	TGTGCCAGCAGCCCCGGGACAGGGAATGAAAAACTGTTTTTT
NA	TRBV7-3	TRBJ2-5	NA	CASSPGKRVRETQYF	TGTGCCAGCAGCCCTGGTAAGCGGGTACGCGAGACCCAGTACTTC
NA	TRBV11-2	TRBJ2-5	NA	CASSLSLSVAEQETQYF	TGTGCCAGCAGCTTAAGCCTCTCGGTAGCGGAGCAAGAGACCCAGTACTTC
NA	TRBV5-4	TRBJ2-7	NA	CASTLGMGHDYEQYF	TGTGCCAGCACCCTAGGGATGGGGCACGATTACGAGCAGTACTTC
few	TRBV6-4	TRBJ1-6	TRBD1	CASRRDRNSPLHF	TGTGCCAGCAGGAGGGACAGGAATTCACCCCTCCACTTT